This TCR beta chain was profiled in a study of T cell responses to AZD1222 COVID-19 vaccine. Regarding the study as a whole: Regions left unmutated in variants are reportedly the target of nearly half of spike-specific TCRs. Only after the peak T cell response were repertoires sampled.

On this clone: The antigen remains unidentified.

Sequencing used immunoSEQ multiplex PCR; TCRdb keeps in-frame clones, though not all of them. The table has around 79,000 clones, 70% to 90% seen once. The clonotype originates from an adult in good health. This specimen was peripheral blood, taken on day 0 of AZD1222 vaccination.

CDR3: CASTVGVPKNIQYF. CDR3 in DNA: TGTGCCAGCACCGTTGGGGTTCCCAAAAACATTCAGTACTTC. V usage is TRBV28 and J usage is TRBJ2-4; D is uncertain. Germline values: CDR1 MDHEN, CDR2 SYDVKM. CDR3 length: 14 amino acids. V lost 7 bases and J lost 2, with 12 bases in between.